This TCR beta chain comes out of a study of cytomegalovirus exposure and HLA in healthy donors (dated by TCRdb to about 2017). Background on the whole study: An earlier analysis of about 560 of the donors reported 276 Gb of sequence data and 117 million unique TCR beta sequences obtained from about 179 million T cells. An early release that covered 500 to 800 HLA-typed donors contained about 300 gigabases of sequencing data and 65 million to 100 million unique TCR sequences. Of the roughly 400 genotyped donors, about 80% fell in the genetic ancestry cluster associated with self-reported Caucasian donors. The study aimed to test whether signatures of past pathogen exposure could be identified by cataloging public T cell receptors. The study profiled the T cell repertoires of 500 to 800 subjects by immunosequencing and related them to cytomegalovirus serostatus. Besides the first cohort of around 700 subjects, a separate validation cohort made up of 120 different subjects was used. High-throughput TCR immunosequencing, statistical association of individual TCRs with disease status, and machine learning were combined to predict cytomegalovirus infection status. In a later analysis, previously published TCR beta repertoires from about 670 donors were re-analyzed and high-resolution HLA genotyping was added so that TCR occurrence patterns could be studied. The later analysis used no new phenotypic data to find candidate immune exposures, relying instead on TCR beta sequences and their occurrence across donors. An earlier analysis of around 640 of the donors used high-throughput TCR beta sequencing to judge whether each TCR beta V gene segment behaved as functional or pseudogenic. Donor age, sex, ethnicity and CMV serostatus were compiled alongside the repertoire data. Genome-wide SNP genotypes for about three fifths of the 666 donors were used in a later genetic analysis, which treated that subset as a discovery cohort. All discovery cohort repertoires had been generated on a single sequencing platform. Class I and class II HLA loci were covered by the typing at four-digit resolution. Typing coverage varied by locus: roughly 620-640 donors for A, B, C, DRB1 and DQB1; more than 500 for DQA1; more than 600 for DPA1; roughly 450 for DPB1. Four to six DR-DQ haplotypes were handled as single units for association and clustering, since linkage in the cohort was strong. Among about 390 genotyped donors of the cohort, an average of about 240,000 unique TCR beta nucleotide sequences were sequenced per donor, approximately 20% of them non-productive. The investigation overall reported the following: The study listed approximately 160 TCR beta chains as associated with cytomegalovirus. According to the authors, the approach could potentially be generalized to other disease states and immunological phenotypes. An association between a missense DCLRE1C variant and V-gene and J-gene trimming of TCR beta chains was found in a later genetic analysis and replicated in an independent cohort. In a later analysis, 16,951 TCR beta sequences were associated with specific HLA alleles at a false discovery rate of 0.05. Roughly uniform sequencing depth across donors was assumed in presence/absence analyses, although this assumption may not hold. A cluster of highly shared sequence variants was judged likely to represent a technical artifact of the sequencing pipeline. Broadly in line with IMGT annotations, most TCR beta V segments showed up in productive rearrangements about 90% or about 30% of the time in an earlier analysis of several hundred of the donors. A later analysis found that most CMV-associated TCR beta chains appeared HLA-restricted, with HLA associations seemingly driven largely by CMV exposure. Because counts were too low, seventeen rarely observed V segments, including chromosome 9 orphons, were excluded from the earlier analysis of a few hundred of the donors. This cohort had only TCR beta chains sequenced, and the lack of alpha or paired-chain data limited which features could be detected. Assigning TCR associations to individual alleles was difficult when HLA alleles, especially DR and DQ, strongly co-occurred. Across donors, most TCR sequences were observed very rarely, whereas some public TCRs were present in many individuals. The classifier was reported to diagnose cytomegalovirus status with high specificity and sensitivity in both the original and validation cohorts. Correlated functional status among segregating V segments might reflect linkage disequilibrium, but an unknown experimental factor could not be ruled out. A further reported finding was that TCR beta sequences accurately predicted the HLA-A and HLA-B alleles for most subjects in the first cohort. A later analysis found that TCR association rates varied across HLA loci, with DRB1 alleles showing the most associated TCRs and HLA-C alleles the fewest. In a later analysis, HLA-associated TCR beta chains showed more clonal expansion and lower generation probabilities than non-associated chains that were equally common. A later genetic analysis reported fewer N-insertions in productive TCRs among donors in an Asian-associated ancestry cluster than the roughly 700-donor mean. HLA typing was unavailable for some donors at each locus, so association tests used only the typed subset. A later analysis reported that several top co-occurrence clusters appeared linked to parvovirus B19, influenza, CMV and Epstein-Barr virus. A few of the identified cytomegalovirus-associated TCR beta chains were confirmed in vitro to be specific for cytomegalovirus antigens. The only immune exposure information available for the cohort was CMV serostatus. The 87-base-pair reads could not distinguish some IMGT-functional V segments, including TRBV6-2 and TRBV6-3, so those segments were excluded.

From the cysteine up to the phenylalanine, the CDR3 has a length of 15 residues. Of the read, only the CDR3 DNA is kept; its 45 bases are in frame from base 1. The germline V gene (reference sequence) supplies CDR1 MNHEY and CDR2 SMNVEV. Trimming at the junction amounts to 3 bases on V and 8 bases on J, and the germline ends lie 17 bases apart. In the case of this clone: Its antigen is still unknown. Qualities for individual bases were not recorded, and no much larger clone is one base off.

Library prep was done by the immunoSEQ multiplex PCR assay. For the multiplex PCR, a mixture combining 60 forward primers for TCR Vbeta segments and 13 reverse primers for TCR Jbeta segments was used. A multiplex PCR assay on genomic DNA amplified the CDR3 region of rearranged TCR beta genes. The amplified TCR beta libraries were sequenced on the Illumina HiSeq System as 87-base-pair reads. The original methods were these. In a later analysis, some 80 million unique TCR beta chains were counted across the 650 to 700 repertoires, and roughly 11 million of these chains were shared by at least two donors. Raw reads were error-corrected and collapsed into unique sequences by a nearest-neighbor algorithm in which closely related sequences were merged to remove PCR and sequencing errors. Alignment of CDR3 sequences to IMGT reference sequences was used to assign V, D and J gene segments. For a sequence to be retained, a match of at least six nucleotides was required to both a V gene segment and a J gene segment. Rearrangements were classified as productive when the CDR3 lacked stop codons and remained in frame with V and J, and all other rearrangements were classified as non-productive. CDR3 was defined by IMGT convention, running from the second conserved V-encoded cysteine to the conserved J-encoded phenylalanine. Sequences without an unambiguous match to a single V gene segment were excluded from the earlier analysis of about 600 of the donors. In an earlier analysis of 587 of the donors, V segments were called functional above 56.7% productive rearrangements and were called segregating when the between-donor standard deviation exceeded 5%. A statistical classification framework was developed to diagnose cytomegalovirus status using the catalog of TCR beta chain sequences. In a later analysis, V and J genes were assigned by comparing TCR nucleotide sequences against IMGT/GENE-DB human TR gene sequences. In a later analysis, CDR3 sequences and most-parsimonious VDJ recombination scenarios were assigned using the TCRdist pipeline. In a later analysis, each TCR beta chain was defined by its CDR3 amino acid sequence together with its V-gene family, and reads without a unique V-gene family were excluded. In a later analysis, approximately 590 highly shared, low-generation-probability nucleotide sequences were removed to address suspected cross-contamination and a sequencing artifact. In a later analysis, a clonal expansion index was calculated for each public chain from normalized within-repertoire ranks of inferred template counts. In a later analysis, generation probabilities were computed with a VDJ recombination model fitted to out-of-frame rearrangements, and the resulting probabilities were checked against IGoR. In a later analysis, hypergeometric tests were used to score TCR-TCR, TCR-HLA and TCR-CMV co-occurrence, with a repertoire-size bias correction applied to TCR pairs. False discovery rates were estimated in a later analysis by permuting HLA or CMV assignments 20 times. In a later analysis, co-occurring TCRs were grouped using DBSCAN, and TCRdist sequence similarity was added for clustering within HLA-allele-positive subsets. Repertoires with fewer than 30,000 or more than 120,000 public chains, plus five repertoires with anomalous nucleotide sharing, were excluded from co-occurrence clustering. TCRdb retrieved this table from immuneACCESS and kept in-frame rearrangements only. Not all clones are present; in checked studies, unresolved V genes account for under half, and no reason is known for the remainder. From that table come the V and J calls and clone size; the DNA was used to work out D and trimming. This sample comprises about 85,000 clones, over 60% of them detected only once. 3.9% of the sample belongs to the ten largest clones.

The cohort was made up of roughly 670 healthy bone marrow donors. At the time of sampling, every cohort member was nominally healthy, though immune exposures that went unrecorded were likely present. The donor tested CMV seronegative, placing the donor among the roughly 340 seronegative members of the cohort. Every donor gave a peripheral blood sample, and the peripheral blood mononuclear cells from that sample were used for TCR beta sequencing. The Qiagen DNeasy Blood Extraction Kit was used to extract genomic DNA from the blood cell samples. The sample consisted of PBMCs. Recombination connected TRBV27 to TRBJ1-5; no D gene call is confident. This receptor was obtained from a young man in good health and CMV-seronegative. The nucleotide sequence is given as TGTGCCAGCAGTTTCTCCTCGGGAGCCGTGGAGCCCCAGCATTTT. It encodes CASSFSSGAVEPQHF.